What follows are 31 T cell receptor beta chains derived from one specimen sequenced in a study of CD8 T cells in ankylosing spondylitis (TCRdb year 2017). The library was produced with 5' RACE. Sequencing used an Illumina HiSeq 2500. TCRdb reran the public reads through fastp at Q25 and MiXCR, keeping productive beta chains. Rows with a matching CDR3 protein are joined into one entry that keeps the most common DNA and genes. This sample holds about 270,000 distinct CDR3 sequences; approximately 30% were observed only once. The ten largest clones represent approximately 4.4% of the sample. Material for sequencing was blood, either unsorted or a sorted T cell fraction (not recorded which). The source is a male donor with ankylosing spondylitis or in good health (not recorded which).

CDR3: CAITGGALYEQYF. In DNA form, the CDR3 reads TGTGCCATTACAGGGGGGGCCCTCTACGAGCAGTACTTC. The chain links TRBV10-3 to TRBJ2-7, with D possibly being TRBD1 (8 bases). Germline V lookup: CDR1 ENHRY, CDR2 SYGVKD. The CDR3 runs 13 residues. The ends were cut back, 9 bases at V and 3 bases at J, with 15 bases in the middle.

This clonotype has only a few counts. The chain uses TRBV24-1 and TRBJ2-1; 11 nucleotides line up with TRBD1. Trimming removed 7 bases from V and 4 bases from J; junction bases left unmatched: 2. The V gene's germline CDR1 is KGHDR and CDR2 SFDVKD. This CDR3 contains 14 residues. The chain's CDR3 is CATRGQGEYNEQFF. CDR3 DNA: TGTGCCACCAGGGGACAGGGGGAATACAATGAGCAGTTCTTC.

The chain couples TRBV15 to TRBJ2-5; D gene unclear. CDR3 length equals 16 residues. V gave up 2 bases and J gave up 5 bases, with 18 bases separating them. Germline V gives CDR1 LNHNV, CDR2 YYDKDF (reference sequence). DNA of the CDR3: TGTGCCACCAGCAGAAAAACGGGCTCCTCGGCGGAGACCCAGTACTTC. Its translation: CATSRKTGSSAETQYF.

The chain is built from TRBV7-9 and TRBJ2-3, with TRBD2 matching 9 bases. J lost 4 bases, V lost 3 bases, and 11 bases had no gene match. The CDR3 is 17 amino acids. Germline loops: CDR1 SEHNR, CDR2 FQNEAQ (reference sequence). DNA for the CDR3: TGTGCCAGCAGCTTTGGTAGCGGGGGAATTCAGGCAGATACGCAGTATTTT. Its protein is CASSFGSGGIQADTQYF.

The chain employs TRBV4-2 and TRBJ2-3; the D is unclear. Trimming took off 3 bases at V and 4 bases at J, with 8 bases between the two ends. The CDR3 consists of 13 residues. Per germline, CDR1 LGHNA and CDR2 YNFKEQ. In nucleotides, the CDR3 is TGTGCCAGCAGCCAGGCCCGGGCAGATACGCAGTATTTT. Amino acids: CASSQARADTQYF.

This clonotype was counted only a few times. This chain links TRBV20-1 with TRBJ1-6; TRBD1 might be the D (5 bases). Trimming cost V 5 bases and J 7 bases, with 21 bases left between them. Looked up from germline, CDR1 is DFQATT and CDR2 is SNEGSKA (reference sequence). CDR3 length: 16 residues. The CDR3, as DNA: TGCAGTGCTCGACTCCGGGACGAACTCCTGAATTCACCCCTCCACTTT. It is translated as CSARLRDELLNSPLHF.

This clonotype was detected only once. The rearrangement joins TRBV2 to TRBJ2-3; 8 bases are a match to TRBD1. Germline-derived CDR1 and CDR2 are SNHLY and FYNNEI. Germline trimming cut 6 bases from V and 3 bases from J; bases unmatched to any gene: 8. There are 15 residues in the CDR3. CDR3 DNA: TGTGCCAGCAGGCCCGGGACAGGAGAAACAGATACGCAGTATTTT. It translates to CASRPGTGETDTQYF.

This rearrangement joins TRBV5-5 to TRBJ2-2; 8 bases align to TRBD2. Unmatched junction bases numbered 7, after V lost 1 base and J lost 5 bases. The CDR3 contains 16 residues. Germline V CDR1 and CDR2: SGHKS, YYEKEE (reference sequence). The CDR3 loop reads CASSLSGGAGTGELFF. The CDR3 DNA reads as TGTGCCAGCAGCTTGTCCGGGGGGGCCGGAACCGGGGAGCTGTTTTTT.

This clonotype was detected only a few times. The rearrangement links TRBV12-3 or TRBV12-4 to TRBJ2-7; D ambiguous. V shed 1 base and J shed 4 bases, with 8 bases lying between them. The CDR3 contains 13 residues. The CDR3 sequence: CASSLVGPYEQYF. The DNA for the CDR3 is TGTGCCAGCAGTTTAGTAGGTCCTTACGAGCAGTACTTC.

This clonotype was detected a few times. CDR3 region: CASSLAPGTSGETQYF. CDR3 coding DNA: TGTGCCAGCAGCTTGGCCCCCGGGACTAGCGGGGAGACCCAGTACTTC. V usage is TRBV5-5 and J usage is TRBJ2-5, with 12 bases aligning to TRBD2. The germline CDR1 and CDR2 sequences are SGHKS and YYEKEE (reference sequence). The CDR3 covers 16 residues. The V segment lost 0 bases and the J segment 5 bases; nucleotides outside the gene matches: 5. The full variable domain, completed using reference TRBV5-5 and TRBJ2-5, is DAGVTQSPTHLIKTRGQQVTLRCSPISGHKSVSWYQQVLGQGPQFIFQYYEKEERGRGNFPDRFSARQFPNYSSELNVNALLLGDSALYLCASSLAPGTSGETQYFGPGTRLLVL.

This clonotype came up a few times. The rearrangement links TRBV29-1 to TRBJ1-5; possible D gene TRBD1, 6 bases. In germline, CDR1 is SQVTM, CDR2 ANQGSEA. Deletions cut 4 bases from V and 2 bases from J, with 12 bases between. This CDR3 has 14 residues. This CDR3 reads CSVAGGYGNQPQHF. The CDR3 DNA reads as TGCAGCGTTGCTGGGGGCTATGGCAATCAGCCCCAGCATTTT.

The CDR3: CASSQDGGQSTDTQYF. DNA of the CDR3: TGCGCCAGCAGCCAAGATGGGGGACAGTCCACAGATACGCAGTATTTT. This chain joins TRBV4-1 and TRBJ2-3; TRBD1 agrees at 7 bases. The germline gives CDR1 MGHRA, CDR2 YSYEKL. The CDR3 runs 16 residues. With V trimmed by 0 bases and J by 2 bases, 5 bases remained unmatched.

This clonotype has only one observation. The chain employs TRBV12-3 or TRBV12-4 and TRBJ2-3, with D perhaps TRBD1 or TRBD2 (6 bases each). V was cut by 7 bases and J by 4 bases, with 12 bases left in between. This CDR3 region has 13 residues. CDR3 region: CASTPGAPDTQYF. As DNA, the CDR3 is TGTGCCAGCACCCCGGGGGCCCCAGATACGCAGTATTTT.

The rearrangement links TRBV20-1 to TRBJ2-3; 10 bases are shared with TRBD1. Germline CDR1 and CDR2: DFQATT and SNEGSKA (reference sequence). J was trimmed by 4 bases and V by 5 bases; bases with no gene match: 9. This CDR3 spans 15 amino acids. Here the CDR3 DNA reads TGCAGTGCTGGCCGACAGGGGGCGGTCCCAGATACGCAGTATTTT. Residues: CSAGRQGAVPDTQYF.

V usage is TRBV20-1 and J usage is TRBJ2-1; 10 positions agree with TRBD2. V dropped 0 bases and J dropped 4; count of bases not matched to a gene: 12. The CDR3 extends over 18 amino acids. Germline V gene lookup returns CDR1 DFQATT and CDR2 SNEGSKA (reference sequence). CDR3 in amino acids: CSARDLGLSGGEYNEQFF. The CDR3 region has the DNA TGCAGTGCTAGAGATTTGGGACTGAGCGGGGGGGAGTACAATGAGCAGTTCTTC.

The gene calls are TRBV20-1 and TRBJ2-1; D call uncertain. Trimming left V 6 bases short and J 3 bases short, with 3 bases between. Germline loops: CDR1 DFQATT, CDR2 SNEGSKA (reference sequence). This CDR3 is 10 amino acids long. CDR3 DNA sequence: TGCAGTGCCGGCTACAATGAGCAGTTCTTC. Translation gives CSAGYNEQFF.

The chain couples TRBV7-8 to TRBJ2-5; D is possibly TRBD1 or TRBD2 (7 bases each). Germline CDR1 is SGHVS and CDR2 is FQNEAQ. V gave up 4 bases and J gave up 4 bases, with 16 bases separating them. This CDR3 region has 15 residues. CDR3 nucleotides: TGTGCCAGCAGCTCAGCCCCAGGGGGGGCAGAGACCCAGTACTTC. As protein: CASSSAPGGAETQYF.

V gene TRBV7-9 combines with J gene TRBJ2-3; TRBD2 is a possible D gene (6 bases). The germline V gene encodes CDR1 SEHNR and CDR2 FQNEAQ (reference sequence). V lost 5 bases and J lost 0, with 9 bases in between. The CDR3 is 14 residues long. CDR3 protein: CASSRGDSTDTQYF. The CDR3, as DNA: TGTGCCAGCAGCCGCGGGGACAGCACAGATACGCAGTATTTT.

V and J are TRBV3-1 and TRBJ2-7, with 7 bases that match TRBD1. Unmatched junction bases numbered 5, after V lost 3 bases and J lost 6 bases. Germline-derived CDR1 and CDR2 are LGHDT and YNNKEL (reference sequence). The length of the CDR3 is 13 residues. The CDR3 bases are TGTGCCAGCAGCCAGCTACAGGGGCGCGAGCAGTACTTC. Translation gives CASSQLQGREQYF.

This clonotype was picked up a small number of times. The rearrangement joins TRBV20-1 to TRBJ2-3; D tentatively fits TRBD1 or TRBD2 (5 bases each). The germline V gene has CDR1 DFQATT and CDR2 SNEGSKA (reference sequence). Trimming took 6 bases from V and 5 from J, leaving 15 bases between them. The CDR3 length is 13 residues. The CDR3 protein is CSARLGVQDTQYF. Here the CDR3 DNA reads TGCAGTGCCCGCCTGGGGGTGCAAGATACGCAGTATTTT.

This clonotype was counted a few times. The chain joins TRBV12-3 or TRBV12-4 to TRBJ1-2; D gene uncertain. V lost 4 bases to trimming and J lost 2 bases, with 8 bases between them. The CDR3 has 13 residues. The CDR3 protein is CASSSTENYGYTF. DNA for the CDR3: TGTGCCAGCAGTTCCACAGAGAACTATGGCTACACCTTC.

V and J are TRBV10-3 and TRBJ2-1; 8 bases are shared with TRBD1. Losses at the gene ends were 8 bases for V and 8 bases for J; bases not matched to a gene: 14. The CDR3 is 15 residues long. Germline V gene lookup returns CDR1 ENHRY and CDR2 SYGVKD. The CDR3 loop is CAISKGGTTGDEQFF. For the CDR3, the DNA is TGTGCCATCTCAAAAGGGGGCACGACAGGGGATGAGCAGTTCTTC.

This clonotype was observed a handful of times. The CDR3 DNA reads as TGTGCCAGCAGTTACTACGCCAACCAGGGGAGGGGGACCGGGGAGCTGTTTTTT. Translation gives CASSYYANQGRGTGELFF. V and J are TRBV6-5 and TRBJ2-2, with a possible D match to TRBD2 (7 bases). Germline CDR1 is MNHEY and CDR2 is SVGAGI. Trimming removed 1 base from V and 5 bases from J, with 20 bases in between. The CDR3 has 18 amino acids.

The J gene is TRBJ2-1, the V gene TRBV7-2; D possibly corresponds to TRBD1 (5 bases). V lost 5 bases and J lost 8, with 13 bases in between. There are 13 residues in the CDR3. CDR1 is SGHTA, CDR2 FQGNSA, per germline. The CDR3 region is CASSDRQGDEQFF. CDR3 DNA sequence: TGTGCCAGCAGCGACCGCCAGGGCGATGAGCAGTTCTTC.

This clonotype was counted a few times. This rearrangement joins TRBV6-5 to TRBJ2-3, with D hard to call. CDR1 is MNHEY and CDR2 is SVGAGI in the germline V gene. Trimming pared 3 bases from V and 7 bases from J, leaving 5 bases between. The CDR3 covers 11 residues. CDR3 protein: CASSYGNTQYF. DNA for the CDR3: TGTGCCAGCAGTTATGGAAATACGCAGTATTTT.

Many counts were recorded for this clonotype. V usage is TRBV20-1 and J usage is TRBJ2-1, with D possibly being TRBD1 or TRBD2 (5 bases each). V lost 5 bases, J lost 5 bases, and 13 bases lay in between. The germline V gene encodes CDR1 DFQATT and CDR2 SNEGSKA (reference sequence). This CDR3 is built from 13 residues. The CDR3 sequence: CSASGTDNNEQFF. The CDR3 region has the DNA TGCAGTGCTTCCGGGACGGATAACAATGAGCAGTTCTTC.

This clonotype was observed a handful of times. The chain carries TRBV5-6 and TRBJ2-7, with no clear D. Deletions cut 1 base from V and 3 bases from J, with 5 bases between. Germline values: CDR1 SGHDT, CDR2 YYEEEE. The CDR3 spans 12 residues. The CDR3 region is CASSLSVYEQYF. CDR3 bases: TGTGCCAGCAGCTTGAGCGTCTACGAGCAGTACTTC.

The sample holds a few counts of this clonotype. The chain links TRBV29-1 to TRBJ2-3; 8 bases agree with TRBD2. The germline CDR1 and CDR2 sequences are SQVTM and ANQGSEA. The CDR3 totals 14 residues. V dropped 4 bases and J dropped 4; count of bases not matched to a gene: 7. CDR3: CSVGRGGLADTQYF. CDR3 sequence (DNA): TGCAGCGTTGGTCGGGGGGGCCTGGCAGATACGCAGTATTTT.

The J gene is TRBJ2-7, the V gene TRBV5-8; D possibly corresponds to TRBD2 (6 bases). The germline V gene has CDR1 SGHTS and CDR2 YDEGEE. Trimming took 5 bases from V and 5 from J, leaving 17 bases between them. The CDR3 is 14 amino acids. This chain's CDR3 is CASSSPGTPHEQYF. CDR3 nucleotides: TGTGCCAGCAGTTCTCCGGGGACTCCCCACGAGCAGTACTTC.

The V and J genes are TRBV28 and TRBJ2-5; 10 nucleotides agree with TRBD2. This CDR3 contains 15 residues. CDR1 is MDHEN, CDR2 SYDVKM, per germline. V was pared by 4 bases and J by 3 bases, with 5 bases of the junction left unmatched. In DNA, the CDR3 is TGTGCCAGCAGTTCTCCAGGGACTAGCGAAGAGACCCAGTACTTC. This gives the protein CASSSPGTSEETQYF.

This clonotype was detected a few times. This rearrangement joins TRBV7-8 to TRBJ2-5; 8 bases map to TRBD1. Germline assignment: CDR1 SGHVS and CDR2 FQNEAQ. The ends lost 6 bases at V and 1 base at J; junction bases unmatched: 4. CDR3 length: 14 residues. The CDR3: CASSPTGAQETQYF. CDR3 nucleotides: TGTGCCAGCAGTCCGACAGGGGCCCAAGAGACCCAGTACTTC.